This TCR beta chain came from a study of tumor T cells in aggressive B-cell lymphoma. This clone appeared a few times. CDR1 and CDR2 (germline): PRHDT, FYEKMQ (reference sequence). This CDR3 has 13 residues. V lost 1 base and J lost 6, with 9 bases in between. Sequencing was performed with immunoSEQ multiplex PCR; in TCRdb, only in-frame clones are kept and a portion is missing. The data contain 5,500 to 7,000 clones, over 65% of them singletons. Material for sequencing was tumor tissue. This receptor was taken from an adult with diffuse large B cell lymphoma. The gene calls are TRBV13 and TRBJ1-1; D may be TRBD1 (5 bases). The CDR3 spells CASSLEGVAEAFF. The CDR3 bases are TGTGCCAGCAGCTTAGAAGGGGTGGCTGAAGCTTTCTTT.